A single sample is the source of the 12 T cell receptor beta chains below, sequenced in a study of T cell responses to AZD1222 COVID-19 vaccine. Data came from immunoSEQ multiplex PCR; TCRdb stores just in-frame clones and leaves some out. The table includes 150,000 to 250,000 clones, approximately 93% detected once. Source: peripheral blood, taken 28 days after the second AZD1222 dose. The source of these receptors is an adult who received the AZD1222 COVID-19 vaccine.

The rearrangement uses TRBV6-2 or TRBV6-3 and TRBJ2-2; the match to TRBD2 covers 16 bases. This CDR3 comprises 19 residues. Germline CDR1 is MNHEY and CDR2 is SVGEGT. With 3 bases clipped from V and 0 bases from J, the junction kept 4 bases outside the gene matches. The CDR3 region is CASSYPGTSGGANTGELFF. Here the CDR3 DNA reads TGTGCCAGCAGTTATCCCGGGACTAGCGGGGGGGCGAACACCGGGGAGCTGTTTTTT.

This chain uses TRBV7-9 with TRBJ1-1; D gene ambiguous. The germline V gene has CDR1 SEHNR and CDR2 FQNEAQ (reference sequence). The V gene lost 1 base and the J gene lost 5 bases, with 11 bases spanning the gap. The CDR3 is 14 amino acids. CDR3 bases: TGTGCCAGCAGCTTAGGGCTGGGAGGAACTGAAGCTTTCTTT. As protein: CASSLGLGGTEAFF.

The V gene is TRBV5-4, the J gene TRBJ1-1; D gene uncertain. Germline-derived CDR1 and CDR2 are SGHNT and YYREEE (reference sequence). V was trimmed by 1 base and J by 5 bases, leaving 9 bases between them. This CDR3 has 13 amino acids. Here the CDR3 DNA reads TGTGCCAGCAGCTTGCCCGGCGGGACTGAAGCTTTCTTT. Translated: CASSLPGGTEAFF.

The CDR3 DNA sequence: TGTGCCAGCAGCGTCGGGGATCAGCCCCAGCATTTT. This translates into CASSVGDQPQHF. This chain links TRBV9 with TRBJ1-5; no definite D call. The CDR3 runs to 12 residues. V was pared by 2 bases and J by 5 bases, with 5 bases between. Germline V lookup: CDR1 SGDLS, CDR2 YYNGEE.

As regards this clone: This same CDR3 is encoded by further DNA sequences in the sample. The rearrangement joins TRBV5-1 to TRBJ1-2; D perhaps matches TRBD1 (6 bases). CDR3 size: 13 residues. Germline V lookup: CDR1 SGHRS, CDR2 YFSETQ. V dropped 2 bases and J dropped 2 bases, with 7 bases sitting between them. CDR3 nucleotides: TGCGCCAGCAGCTTAGGGGGAAACTATGGCTACACCTTC. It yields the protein CASSLGGNYGYTF.

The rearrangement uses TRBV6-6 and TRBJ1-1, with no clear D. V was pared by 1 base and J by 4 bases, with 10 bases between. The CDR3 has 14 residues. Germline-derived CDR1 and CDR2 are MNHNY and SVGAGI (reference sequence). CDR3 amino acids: CASSYWSGGTEAFF. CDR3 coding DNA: TGTGCCAGCAGTTACTGGTCCGGCGGCACTGAAGCTTTCTTT.

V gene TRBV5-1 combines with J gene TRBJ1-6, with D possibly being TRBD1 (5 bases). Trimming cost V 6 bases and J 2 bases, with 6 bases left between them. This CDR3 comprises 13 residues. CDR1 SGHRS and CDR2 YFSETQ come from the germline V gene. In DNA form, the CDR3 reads TGCGCCAGCACACAGGCCTATAATTCACCCCTCCACTTT. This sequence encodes CASTQAYNSPLHF.

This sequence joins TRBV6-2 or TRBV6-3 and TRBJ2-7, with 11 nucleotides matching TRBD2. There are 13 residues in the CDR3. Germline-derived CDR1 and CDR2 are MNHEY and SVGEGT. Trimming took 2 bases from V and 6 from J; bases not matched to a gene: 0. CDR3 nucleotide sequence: TGTGCCAGCAGTTACACTAGCGGGGGCGAGCAGTACTTC. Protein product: CASSYTSGGEQYF.

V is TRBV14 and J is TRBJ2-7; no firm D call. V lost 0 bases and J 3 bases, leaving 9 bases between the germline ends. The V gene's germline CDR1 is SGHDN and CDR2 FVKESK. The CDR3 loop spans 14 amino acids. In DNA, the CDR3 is TGTGCCAGCAGCCAAGATCCAGGTTTCTACGAGCAGTACTTC. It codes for CASSQDPGFYEQYF. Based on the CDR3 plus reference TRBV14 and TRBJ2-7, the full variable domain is EAGVTQFPSHSVIEKGQTVTLRCDPISGHDNLYWYRRVMGKEIKFLLHFVKESKQDESGMPNNRFLAERTGGTYSTLKVQPAELEDSGVYFCASSQDPGFYEQYFGPGTRLTVT.

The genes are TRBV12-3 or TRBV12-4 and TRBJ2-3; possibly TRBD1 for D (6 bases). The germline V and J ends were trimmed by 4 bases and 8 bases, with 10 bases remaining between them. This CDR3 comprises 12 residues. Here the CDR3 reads CASSSARGTQYF. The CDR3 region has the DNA TGTGCCAGCAGTTCGGCCAGGGGTACGCAGTATTTT.

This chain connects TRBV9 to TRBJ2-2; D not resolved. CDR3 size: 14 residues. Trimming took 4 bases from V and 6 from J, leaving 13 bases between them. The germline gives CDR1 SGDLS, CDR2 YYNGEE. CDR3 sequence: CASSPPSMAGELFF. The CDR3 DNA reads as TGTGCCAGCAGCCCCCCCTCCATGGCCGGGGAGCTGTTTTTT.

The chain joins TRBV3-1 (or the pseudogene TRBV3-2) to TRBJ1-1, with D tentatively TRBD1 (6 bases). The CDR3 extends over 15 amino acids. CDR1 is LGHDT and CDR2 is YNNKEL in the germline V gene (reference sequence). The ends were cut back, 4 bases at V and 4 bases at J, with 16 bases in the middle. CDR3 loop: CASSPLTGSGTEAFF. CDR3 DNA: TGTGCCAGCAGCCCACTGACAGGTAGCGGCACTGAAGCTTTCTTT.